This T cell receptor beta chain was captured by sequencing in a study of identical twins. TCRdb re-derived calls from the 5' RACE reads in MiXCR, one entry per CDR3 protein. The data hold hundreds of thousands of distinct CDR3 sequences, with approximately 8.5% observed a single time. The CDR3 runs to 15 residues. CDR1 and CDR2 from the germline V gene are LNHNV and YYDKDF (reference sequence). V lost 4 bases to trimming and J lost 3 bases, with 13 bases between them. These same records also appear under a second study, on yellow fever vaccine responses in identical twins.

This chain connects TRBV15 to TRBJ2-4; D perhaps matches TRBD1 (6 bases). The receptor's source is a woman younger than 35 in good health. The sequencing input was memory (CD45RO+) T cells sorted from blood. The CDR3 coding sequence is TGTGCCACCAGCACAGGGGAGATGGGCAAAAACATTCAGTACTTC. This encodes CATSTGEMGKNIQYF.